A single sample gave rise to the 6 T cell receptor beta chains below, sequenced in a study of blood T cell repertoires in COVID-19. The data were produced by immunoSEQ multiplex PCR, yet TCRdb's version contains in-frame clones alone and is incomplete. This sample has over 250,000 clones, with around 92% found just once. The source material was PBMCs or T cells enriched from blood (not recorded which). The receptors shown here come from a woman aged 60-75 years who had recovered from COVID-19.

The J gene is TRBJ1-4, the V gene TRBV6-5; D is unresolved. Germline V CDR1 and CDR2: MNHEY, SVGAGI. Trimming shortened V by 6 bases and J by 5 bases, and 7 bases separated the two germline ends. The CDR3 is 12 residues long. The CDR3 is CASRTRNEKLFF. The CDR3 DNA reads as TGTGCCAGCAGGACTCGGAATGAAAAACTGTTTTTT.

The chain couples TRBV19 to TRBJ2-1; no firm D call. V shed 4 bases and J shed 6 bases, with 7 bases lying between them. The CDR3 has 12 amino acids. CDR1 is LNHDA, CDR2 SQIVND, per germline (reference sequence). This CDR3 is CASSSYSNEQFF. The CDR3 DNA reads TGTGCCAGTAGTAGCTACAGCAATGAGCAGTTCTTC.

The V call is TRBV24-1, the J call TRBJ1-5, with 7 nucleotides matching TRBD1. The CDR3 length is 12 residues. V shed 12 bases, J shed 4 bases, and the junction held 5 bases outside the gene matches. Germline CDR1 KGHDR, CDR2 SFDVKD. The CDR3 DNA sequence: TGTGCCTCGGGACAGCCTAATCAGCCCCAGCATTTT. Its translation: CASGQPNQPQHF.

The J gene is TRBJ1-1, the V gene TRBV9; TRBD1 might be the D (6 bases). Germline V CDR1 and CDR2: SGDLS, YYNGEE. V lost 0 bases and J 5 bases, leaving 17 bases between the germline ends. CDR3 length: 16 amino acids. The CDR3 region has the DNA TGTGCCAGCAGCGTAGTCATGGGGGCAGGGGATACTGAAGCTTTCTTT. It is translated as CASSVVMGAGDTEAFF.

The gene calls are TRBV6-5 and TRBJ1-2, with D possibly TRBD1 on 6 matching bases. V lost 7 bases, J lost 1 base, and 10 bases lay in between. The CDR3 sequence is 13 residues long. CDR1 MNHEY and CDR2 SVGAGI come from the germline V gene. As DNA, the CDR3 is TGTGCCAGCACCCCAGGGGTTAACTATGGCTACACCTTC. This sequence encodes CASTPGVNYGYTF.

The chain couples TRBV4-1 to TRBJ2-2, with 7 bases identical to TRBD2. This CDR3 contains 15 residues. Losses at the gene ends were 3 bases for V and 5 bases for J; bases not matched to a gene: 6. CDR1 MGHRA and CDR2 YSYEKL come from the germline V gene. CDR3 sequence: CASSHMQGGTGELFF. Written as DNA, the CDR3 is TGCGCCAGCAGCCATATGCAGGGAGGGACCGGGGAGCTGTTTTTT.